This T cell receptor (beta chain) was recorded in a study of T cell responses to AZD1222 COVID-19 vaccine. Findings and limits, study-wide: Spike-specific TCR breadth and depth went up after people got two AZD1222 doses.

Generated by immunoSEQ multiplex PCR, the TCRdb table keeps only in-frame clones and is missing some. Of about 120,000 clones detected, about 85% appear once; the ten largest clones hold 3%. The V end was cut by 7 bases, the J end by 2 bases, with 15 bases between. This CDR3 is 14 amino acids long. CDR1 and CDR2 (germline): MNHEY, SVGAGI. Points on this clone: Its target is not known.

V is TRBV6-5 and J is TRBJ2-7; perhaps TRBD1 as D (6 bases). The clonotype originates from an adult who received the AZD1222 COVID-19 vaccine. Specimen: peripheral blood, collected 28 days after the second AZD1222 dose. The CDR3 bases are TGTGCCAGCAAGCCGGGACAAAGAACCTACGAGCAGTACTTC. This gives the protein CASKPGQRTYEQYF.